This paragraph covers one TCR beta chain sequence. The germline V gene has CDR1 MNHEY and CDR2 SVGAGI. V shed 6 bases and J shed 4 bases, with 15 bases lying between them. This CDR3 spans 14 amino acids. Assay used: immunoSEQ multiplex PCR; TCRdb lists only in-frame clones, some missing. This sample yields approximately 130,000 clones, of which around nine tenths are seen a single time; roughly 12% belongs to the top ten. This entry is derived from a study of control samples from healthy donors and cancer patients. The receptor was derived from a man aged 25 to 40 in good health. The sample consisted of blood. The chain carries TRBV6-5 and TRBJ1-2, with a tentative D call TRBD1 (6 bases). This CDR3 reads CASRDPGVTYGYTF. CDR3 nucleotide sequence: TGTGCCAGCAGGGACCCAGGGGTGACCTATGGCTACACCTTC.